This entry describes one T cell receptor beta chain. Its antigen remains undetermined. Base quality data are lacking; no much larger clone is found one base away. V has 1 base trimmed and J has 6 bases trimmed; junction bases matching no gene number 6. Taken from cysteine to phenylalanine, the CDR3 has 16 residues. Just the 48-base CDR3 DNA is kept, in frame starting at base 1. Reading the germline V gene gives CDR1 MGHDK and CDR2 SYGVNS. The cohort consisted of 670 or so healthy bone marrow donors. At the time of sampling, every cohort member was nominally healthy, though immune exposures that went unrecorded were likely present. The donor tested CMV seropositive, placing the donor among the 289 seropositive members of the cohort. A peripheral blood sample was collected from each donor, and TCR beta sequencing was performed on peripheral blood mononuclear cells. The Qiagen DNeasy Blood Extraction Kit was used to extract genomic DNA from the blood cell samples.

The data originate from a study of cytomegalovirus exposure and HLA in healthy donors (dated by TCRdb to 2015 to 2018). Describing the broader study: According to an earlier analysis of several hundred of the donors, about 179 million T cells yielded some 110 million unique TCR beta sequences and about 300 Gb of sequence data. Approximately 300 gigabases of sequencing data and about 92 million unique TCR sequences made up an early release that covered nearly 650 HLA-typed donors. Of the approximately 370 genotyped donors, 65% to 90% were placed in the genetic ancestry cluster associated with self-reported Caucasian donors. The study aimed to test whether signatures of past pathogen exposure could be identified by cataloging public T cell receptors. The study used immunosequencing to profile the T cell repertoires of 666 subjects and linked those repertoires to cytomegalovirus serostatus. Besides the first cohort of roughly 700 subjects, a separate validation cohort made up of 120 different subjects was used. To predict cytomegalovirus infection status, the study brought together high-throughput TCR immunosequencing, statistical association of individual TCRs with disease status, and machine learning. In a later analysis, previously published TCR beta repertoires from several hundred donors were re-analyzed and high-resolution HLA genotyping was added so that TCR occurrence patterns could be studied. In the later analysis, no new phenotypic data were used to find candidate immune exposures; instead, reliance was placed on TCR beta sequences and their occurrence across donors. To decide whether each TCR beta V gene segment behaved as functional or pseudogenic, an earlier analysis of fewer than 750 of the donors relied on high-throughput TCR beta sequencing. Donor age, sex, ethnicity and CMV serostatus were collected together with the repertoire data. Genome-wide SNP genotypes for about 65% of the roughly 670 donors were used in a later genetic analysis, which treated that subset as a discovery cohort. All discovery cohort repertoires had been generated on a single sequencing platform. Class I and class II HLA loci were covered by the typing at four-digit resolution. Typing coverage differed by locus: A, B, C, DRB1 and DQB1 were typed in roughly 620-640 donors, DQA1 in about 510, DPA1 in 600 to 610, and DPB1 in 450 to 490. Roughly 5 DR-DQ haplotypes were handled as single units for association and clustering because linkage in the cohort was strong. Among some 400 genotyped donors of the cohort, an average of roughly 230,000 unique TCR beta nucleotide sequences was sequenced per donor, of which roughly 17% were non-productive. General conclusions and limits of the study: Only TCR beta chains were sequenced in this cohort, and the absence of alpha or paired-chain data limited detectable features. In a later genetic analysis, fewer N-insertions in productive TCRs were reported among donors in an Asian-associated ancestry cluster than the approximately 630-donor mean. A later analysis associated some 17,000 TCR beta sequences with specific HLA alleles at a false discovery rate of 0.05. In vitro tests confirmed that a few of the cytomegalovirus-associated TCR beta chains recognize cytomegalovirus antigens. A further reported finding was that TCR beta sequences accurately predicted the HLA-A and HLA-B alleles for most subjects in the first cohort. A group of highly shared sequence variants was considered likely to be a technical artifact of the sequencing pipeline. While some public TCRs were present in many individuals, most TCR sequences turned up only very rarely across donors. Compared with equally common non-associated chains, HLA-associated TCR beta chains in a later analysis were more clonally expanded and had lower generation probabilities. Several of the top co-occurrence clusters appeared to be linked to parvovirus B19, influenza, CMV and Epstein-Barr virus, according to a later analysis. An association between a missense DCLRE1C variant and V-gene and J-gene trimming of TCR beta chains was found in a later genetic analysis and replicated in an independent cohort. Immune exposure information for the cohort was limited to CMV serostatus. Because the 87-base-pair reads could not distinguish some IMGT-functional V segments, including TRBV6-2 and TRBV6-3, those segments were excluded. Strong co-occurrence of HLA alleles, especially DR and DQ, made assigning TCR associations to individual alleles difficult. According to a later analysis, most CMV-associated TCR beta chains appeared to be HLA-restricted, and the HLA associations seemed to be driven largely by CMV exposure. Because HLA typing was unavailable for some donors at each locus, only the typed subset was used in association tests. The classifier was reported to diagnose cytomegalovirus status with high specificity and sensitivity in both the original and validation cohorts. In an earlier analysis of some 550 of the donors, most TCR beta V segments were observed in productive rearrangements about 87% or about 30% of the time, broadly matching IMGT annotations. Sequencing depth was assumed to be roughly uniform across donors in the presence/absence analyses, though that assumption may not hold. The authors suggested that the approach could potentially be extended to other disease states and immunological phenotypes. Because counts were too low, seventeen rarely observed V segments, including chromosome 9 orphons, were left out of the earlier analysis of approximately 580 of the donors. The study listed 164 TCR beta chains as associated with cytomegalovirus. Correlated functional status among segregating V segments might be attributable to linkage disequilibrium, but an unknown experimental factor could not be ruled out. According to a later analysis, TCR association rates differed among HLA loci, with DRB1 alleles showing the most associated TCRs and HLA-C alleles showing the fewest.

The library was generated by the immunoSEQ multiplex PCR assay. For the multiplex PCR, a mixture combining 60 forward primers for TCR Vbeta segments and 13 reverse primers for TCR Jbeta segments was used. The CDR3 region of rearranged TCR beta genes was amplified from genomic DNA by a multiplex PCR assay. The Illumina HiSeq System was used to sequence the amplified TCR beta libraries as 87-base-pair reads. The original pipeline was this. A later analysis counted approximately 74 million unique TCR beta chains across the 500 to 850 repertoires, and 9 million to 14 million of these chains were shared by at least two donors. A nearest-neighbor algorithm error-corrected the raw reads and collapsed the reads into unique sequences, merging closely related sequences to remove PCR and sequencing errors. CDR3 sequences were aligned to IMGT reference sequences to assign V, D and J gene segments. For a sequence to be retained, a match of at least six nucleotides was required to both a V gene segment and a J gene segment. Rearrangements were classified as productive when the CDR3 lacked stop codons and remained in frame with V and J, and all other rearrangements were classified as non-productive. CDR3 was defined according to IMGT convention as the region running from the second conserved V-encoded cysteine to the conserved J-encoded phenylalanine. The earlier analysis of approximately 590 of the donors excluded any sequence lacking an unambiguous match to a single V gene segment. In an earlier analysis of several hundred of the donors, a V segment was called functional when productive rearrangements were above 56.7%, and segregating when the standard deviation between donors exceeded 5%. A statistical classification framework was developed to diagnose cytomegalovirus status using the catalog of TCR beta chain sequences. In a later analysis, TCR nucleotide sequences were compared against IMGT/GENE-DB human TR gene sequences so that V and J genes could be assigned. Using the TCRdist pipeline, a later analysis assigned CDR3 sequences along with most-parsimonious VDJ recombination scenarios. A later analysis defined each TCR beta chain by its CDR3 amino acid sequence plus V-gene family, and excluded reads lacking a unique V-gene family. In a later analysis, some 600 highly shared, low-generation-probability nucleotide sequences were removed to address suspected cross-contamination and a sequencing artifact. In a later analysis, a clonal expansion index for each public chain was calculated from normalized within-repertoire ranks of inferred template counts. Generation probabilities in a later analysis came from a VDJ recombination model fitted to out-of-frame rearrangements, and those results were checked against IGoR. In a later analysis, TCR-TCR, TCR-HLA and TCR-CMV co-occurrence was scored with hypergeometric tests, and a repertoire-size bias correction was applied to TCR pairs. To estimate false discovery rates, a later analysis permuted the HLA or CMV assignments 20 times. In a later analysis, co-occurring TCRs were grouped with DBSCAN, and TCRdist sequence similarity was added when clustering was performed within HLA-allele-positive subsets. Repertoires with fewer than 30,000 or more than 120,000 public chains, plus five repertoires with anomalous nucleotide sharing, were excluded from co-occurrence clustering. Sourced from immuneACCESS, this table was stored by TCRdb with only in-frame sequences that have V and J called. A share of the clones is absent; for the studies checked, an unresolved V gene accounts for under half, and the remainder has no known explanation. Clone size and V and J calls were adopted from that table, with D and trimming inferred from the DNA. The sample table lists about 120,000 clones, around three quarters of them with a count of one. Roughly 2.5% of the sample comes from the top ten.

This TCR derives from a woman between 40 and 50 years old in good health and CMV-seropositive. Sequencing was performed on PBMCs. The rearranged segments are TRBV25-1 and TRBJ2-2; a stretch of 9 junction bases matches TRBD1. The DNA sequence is TGTGCCAGCAGTGAATGGGGACAGGGTCTCTCCGGGGAGCTGTTTTTT. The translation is CASSEWGQGLSGELFF.